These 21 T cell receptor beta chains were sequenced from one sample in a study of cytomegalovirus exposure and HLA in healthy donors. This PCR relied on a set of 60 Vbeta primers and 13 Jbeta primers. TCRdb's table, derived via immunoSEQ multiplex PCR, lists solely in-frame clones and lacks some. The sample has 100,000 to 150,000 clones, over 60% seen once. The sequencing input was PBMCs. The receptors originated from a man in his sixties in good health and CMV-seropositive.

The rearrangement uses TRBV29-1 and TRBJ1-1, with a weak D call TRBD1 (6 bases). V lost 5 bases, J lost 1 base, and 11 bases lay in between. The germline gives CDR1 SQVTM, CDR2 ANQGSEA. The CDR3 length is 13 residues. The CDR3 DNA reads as TGCAGCGTTAGACAGGCGTGGAACACTGAAGCTTTCTTT. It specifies CSVRQAWNTEAFF.

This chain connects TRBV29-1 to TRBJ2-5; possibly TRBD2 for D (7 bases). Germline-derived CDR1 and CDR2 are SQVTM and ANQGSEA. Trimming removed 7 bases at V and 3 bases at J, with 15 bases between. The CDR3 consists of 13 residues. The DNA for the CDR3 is TGCAGCGGGGGTGGGGGGGCGGAAGAGACCCAGTACTTC. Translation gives CSGGGGAEETQYF.

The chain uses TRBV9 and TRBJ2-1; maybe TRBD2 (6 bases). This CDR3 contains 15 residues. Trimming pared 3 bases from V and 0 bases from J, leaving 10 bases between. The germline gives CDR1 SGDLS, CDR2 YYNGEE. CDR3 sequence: CASSDGGGSYNEQFF. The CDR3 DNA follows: TGTGCCAGCAGCGACGGGGGTGGCTCCTACAATGAGCAGTTCTTC. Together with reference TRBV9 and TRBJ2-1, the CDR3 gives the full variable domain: DSGVTQTPKHLITATGQRVTLRCSPRSGDLSVYWYQQSLDQGLQFLIQYYNGEERAKGNILERFSAQQFPDLHSELNLSSLELGDSALYFCASSDGGGSYNEQFFGPGTRLTVL.

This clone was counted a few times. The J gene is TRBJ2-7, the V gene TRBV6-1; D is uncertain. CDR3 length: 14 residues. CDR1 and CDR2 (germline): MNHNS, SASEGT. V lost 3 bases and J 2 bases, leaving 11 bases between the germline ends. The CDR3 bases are TGTGCCAGCAGTGATACCCACGGAGCCTACGAGCAGTACTTC. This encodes CASSDTHGAYEQYF.

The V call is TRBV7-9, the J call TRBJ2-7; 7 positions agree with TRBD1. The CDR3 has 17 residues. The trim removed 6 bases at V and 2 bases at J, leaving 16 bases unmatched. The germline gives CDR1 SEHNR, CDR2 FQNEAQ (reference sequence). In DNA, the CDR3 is TGTGCCAGCAGATCTCAAGGGGGTCGGGACAGCCCCTACGAGCAGTACTTC. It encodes CASRSQGGRDSPYEQYF.

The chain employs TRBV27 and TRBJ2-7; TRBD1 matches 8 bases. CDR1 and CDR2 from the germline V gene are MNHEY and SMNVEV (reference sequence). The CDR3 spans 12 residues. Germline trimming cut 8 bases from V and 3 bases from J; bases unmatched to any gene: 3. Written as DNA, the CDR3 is TGTGCCAGCGGAGACAGGGGCTACGAGCAGTACTTC. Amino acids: CASGDRGYEQYF.

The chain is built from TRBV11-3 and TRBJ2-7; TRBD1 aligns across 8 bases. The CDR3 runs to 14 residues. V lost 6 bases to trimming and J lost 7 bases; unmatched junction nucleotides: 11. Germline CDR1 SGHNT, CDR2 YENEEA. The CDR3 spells CASSLGQGAREQYF. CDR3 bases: TGTGCCAGCAGTCTAGGACAGGGCGCGCGGGAGCAGTACTTC.

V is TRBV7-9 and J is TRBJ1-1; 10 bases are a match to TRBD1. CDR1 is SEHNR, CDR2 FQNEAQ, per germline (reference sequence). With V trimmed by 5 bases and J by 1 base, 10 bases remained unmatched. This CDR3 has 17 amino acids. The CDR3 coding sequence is TGTGCCAGCAGCCGCGGGGACAGGGGTTACGGGAACACTGAAGCTTTCTTT. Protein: CASSRGDRGYGNTEAFF.

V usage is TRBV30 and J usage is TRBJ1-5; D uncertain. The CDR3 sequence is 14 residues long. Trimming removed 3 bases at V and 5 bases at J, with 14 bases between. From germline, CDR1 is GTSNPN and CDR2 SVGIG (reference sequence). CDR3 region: CAWRPAGGDQPQHF. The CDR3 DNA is TGTGCCTGGAGGCCCGCAGGCGGGGATCAGCCCCAGCATTTT.

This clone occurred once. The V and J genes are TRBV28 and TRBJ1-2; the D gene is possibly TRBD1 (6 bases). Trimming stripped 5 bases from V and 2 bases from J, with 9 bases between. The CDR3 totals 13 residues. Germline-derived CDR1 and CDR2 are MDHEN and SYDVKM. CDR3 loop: CASSLDRNYGYTF. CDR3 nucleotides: TGTGCCAGCAGTCTCGACAGGAACTATGGCTACACCTTC.

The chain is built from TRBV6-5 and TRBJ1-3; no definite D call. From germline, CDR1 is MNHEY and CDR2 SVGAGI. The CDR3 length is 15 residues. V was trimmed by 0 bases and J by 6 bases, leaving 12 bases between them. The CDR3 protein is CASSYSLGAANTIYF. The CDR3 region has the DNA TGTGCCAGCAGTTACTCGCTAGGAGCCGCAAACACCATATATTTT.

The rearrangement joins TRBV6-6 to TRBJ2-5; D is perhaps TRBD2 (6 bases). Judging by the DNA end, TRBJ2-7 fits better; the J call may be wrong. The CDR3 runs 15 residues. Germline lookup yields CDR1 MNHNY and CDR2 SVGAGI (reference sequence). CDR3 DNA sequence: TGTGCCAGCAGTTACGCGGCGGGAACAGCCTACGAGCAGTACTTC. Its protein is CASSYAAGTAYEQYF.

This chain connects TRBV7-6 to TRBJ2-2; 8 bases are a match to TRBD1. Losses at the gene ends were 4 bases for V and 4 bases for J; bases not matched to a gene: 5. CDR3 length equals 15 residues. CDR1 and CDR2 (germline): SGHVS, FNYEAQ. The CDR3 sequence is CASSSGQGSTGELFF. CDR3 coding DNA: TGTGCCAGCAGCTCCGGACAGGGAAGCACCGGGGAGCTGTTTTTT.

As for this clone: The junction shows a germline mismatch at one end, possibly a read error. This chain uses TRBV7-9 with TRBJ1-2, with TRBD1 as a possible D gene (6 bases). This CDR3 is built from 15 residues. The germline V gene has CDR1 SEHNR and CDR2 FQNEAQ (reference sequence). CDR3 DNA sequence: TGTTCCAGCAGCTTAGGTGCAGGGGAGAACTATGGCTACACCTTC. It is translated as CSSSLGAGENYGYTF.

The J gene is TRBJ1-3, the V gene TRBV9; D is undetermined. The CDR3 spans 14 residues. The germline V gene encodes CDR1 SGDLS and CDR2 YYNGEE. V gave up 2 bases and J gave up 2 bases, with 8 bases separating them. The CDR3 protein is CASSVVAAGNTIYF. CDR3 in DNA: TGTGCCAGCAGCGTCGTAGCGGCTGGAAACACCATATATTTT. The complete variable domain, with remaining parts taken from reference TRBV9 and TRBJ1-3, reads DSGVTQTPKHLITATGQRVTLRCSPRSGDLSVYWYQQSLDQGLQFLIQYYNGEERAKGNILERFSAQQFPDLHSELNLSSLELGDSALYFCASSVVAAGNTIYFGEGSWLTVV.

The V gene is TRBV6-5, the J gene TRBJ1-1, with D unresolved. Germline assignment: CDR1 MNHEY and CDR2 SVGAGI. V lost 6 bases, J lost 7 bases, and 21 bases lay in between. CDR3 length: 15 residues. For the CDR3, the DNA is TGTGCCAGCAGCCCATCGCCGGTTCCCCCTCATGAAGCTTTCTTT. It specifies CASSPSPVPPHEAFF.

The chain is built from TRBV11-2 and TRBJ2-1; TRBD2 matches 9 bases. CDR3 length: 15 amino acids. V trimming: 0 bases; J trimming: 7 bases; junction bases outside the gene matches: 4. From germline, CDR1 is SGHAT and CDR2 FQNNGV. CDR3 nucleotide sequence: TGTGCCAGCAGCTTAGACCGGGCGGGGGGGAATGAGCAGTTCTTC. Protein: CASSLDRAGGNEQFF.

The CDR3 DNA is TGCGCCAGCAGCTCGTCCGGACAGACCGGGATCGATGAGCAGTTCTTC. Translation gives CASSSSGQTGIDEQFF. The chain couples TRBV5-1 to TRBJ2-1; the D gene is possibly TRBD1 (6 bases). The CDR3 length is 16 residues. V was pared by 3 bases and J by 8 bases, with 21 bases between. Looked up from germline, CDR1 is SGHRS and CDR2 is YFSETQ.

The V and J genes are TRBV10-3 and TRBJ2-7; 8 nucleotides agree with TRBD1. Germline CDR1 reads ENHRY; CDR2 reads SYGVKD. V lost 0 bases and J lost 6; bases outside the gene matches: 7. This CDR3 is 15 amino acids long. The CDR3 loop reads CAISESPGQGGEQYF. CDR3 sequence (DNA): TGTGCCATCAGTGAGTCGCCCGGACAGGGTGGCGAGCAGTACTTC.

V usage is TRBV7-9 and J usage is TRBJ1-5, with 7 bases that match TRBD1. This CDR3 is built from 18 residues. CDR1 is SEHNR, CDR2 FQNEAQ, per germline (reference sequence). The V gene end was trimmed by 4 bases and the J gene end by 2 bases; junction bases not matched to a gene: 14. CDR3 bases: TGTGCCAGCAGCTGGGACAGCACCACCGGGAAGGGCAATCAGCCCCAGCATTTT. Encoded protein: CASSWDSTTGKGNQPQHF.

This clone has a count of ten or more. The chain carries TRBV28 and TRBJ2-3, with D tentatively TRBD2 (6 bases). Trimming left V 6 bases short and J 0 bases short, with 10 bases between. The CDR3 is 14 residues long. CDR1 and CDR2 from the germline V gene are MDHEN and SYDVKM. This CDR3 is CASREGTSTDTQYF. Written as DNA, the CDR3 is TGTGCCAGCAGGGAGGGAACTAGCACAGATACGCAGTATTTT.